This T cell receptor (beta chain) was documented in a study of shared clonotypes between healthy human individuals. Across the study: A donor's plate count was three for CD4 naive and three for CD4 memory; CD8 naive had two and CD8 memory one.

About this clone itself: Other nucleotide sequences from this sample produce the same CDR3.

The CDR3 length is 13 residues. V lost 5 bases to trimming and J lost 2 bases, with 9 bases between them. Germline CDR1 reads SGHAT; CDR2 reads FQNNGV. TCRdb's table, derived via immunoSEQ multiplex PCR, lists solely in-frame clones and lacks some. The sample has more than 2,000,000 clones; more than 85% are singletons. V is TRBV11-2 and J is TRBJ1-2; tentatively, D is TRBD1 (6 bases). What was sequenced was naive CD4+ T cells from PBMCs. Described subset: CD45RA+ positively selected. The TCR comes from a young man in good health. Some clones in this sample may be carry-over from other donors' samples. In nucleotides, the CDR3 is TGTGCCAGCAGCCAAGACAGGAACTATGGCTACACCTTC. Amino acid sequence: CASSQDRNYGYTF. The full variable domain, its missing parts supplied by reference TRBV11-2 and TRBJ1-2, is EAGVAQSPRYKIIEKRQSVAFWCNPISGHATLYWYQQILGQGPKLLIQFQNNGVVDDSQLPKDRFSAERLKGVDSTLKIQPAKLEDSAVYLCASSQDRNYGYTFGSGTRLTVV.